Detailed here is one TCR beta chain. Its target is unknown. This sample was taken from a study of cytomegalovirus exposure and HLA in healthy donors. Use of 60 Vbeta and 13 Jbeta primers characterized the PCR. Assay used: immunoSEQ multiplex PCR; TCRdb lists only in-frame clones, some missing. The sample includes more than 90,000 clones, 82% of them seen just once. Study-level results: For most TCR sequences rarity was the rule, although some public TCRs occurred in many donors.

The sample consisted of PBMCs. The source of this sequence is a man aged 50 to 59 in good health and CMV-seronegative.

This chain's CDR3 is CASRQLGSSYNEQFF. Here the CDR3 DNA reads TGTGCCAGCAGACAACTCGGGAGCTCCTACAATGAGCAGTTCTTC. The chain carries TRBV27 and TRBJ2-1, with a tentative D call TRBD2 (6 bases). The CDR3 loop spans 15 amino acids. Germline lookup yields CDR1 MNHEY and CDR2 SMNVEV (reference sequence). V gave up 6 bases and J gave up 0 bases, with 12 bases separating them.